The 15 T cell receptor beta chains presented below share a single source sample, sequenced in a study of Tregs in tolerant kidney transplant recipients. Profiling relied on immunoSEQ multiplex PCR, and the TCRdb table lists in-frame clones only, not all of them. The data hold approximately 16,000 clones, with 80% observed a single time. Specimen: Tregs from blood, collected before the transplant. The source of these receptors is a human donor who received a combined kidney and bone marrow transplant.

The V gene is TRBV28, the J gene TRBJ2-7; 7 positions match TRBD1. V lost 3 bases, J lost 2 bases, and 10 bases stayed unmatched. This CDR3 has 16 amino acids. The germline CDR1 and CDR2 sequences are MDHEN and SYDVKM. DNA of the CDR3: TGTGCCAGCAGTTTCCCCATGTGGGACAGAACCTACGAGCAGTACTTC. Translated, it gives CASSFPMWDRTYEQYF.

CDR3 residues: CASSLAKTRLARGDTQYF. The CDR3, as DNA: TGTGCCAGCAGCTTAGCCAAGACACGGCTAGCGAGGGGAGATACGCAGTATTTT. The chain uses TRBV13 and TRBJ2-3; a possible D gene is TRBD2 (6 bases). This CDR3 is built from 18 residues. Germline V gene data show CDR1 as PRHDT and CDR2 as FYEKMQ (reference sequence). Trimming cost V 1 base and J 5 bases, with 22 bases left between them.

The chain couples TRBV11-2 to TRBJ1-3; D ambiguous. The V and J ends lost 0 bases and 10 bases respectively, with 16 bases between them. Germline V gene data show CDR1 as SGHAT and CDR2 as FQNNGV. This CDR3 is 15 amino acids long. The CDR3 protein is CASSLDGQAGGTIYF. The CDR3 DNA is TGTGCCAGCAGCTTAGATGGGCAGGCTGGAGGGACCATATATTTT.

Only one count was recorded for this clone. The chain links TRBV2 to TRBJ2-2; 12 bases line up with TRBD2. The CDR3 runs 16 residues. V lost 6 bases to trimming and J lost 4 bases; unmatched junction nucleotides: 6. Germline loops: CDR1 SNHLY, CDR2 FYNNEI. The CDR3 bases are TGTGCCAGCAGGCGCACTAGCGGGAGGACCACCGGGGAGCTGTTTTTT. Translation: CASRRTSGRTTGELFF.

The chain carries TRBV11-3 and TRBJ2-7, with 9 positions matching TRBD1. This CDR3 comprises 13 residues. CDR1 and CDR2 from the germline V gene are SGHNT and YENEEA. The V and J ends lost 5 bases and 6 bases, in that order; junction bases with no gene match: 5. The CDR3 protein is CASSRDRESEQYF. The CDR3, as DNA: TGTGCCAGCAGCCGGGACAGGGAATCCGAGCAGTACTTC.

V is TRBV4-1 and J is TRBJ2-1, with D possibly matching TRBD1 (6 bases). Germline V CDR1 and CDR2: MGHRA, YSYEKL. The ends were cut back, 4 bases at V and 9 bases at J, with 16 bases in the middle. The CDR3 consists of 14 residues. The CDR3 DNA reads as TGCGCCAGCAGCCTTTTGGGGGCAGAAGGTGAGCAGTTCTTC. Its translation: CASSLLGAEGEQFF.

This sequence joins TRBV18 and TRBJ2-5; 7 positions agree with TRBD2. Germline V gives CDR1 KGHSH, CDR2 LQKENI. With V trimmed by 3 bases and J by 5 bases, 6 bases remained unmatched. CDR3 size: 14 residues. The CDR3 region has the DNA TGTGCCAGCTCACCCGCGATTAGCGGGGAGACCCAGTACTTC. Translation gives CASSPAISGETQYF.

The CDR3 here is CASSHGTGGSQPQHF. CDR3 bases: TGTGCCAGCAGCCACGGGACAGGGGGAAGTCAGCCCCAGCATTTT. This sequence joins TRBV28 and TRBJ1-5, with 11 bases lining up with TRBD1. Germline V gives CDR1 MDHEN, CDR2 SYDVKM. V lost 6 bases, J lost 6 bases, and 7 bases stayed unmatched. The CDR3 has 15 amino acids.

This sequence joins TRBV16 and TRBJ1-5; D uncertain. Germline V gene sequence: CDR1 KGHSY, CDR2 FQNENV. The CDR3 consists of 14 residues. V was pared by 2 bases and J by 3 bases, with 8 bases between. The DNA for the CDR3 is TGTGCCAGCAGCCAAGGGCCAGTCAATCAGCCCCAGCATTTT. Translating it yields CASSQGPVNQPQHF.

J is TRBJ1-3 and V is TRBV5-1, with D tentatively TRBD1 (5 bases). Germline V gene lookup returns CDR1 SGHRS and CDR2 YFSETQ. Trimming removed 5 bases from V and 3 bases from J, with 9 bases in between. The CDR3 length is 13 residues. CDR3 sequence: CASRGQGGNTIYF. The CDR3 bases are TGCGCCAGCAGGGGGCAAGGTGGAAACACCATATATTTT.

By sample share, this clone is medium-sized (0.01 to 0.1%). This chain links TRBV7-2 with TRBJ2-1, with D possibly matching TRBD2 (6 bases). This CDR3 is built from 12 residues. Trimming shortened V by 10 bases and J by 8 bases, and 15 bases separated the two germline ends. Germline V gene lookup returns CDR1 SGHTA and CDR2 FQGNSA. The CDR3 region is CAIEGTGDEQFF. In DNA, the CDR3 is TGTGCCATCGAAGGGACGGGGGATGAGCAGTTCTTC.

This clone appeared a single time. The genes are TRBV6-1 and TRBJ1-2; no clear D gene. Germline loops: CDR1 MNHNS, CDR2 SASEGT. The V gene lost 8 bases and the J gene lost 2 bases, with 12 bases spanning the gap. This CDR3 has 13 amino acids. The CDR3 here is CASAVERNYGYTF. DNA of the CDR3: TGTGCCAGCGCTGTGGAGAGAAACTATGGCTACACCTTC.

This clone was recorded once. CDR3 amino acids: CASTQRDRPPYEQYF. The CDR3 region has the DNA TGTGCCAGCACCCAGCGGGATCGGCCCCCCTACGAGCAGTACTTC. This sequence joins TRBV28 and TRBJ2-7; 7 bases align to TRBD2. J lost 2 bases, V lost 7 bases, and 11 bases had no gene match. The CDR3 consists of 15 residues. Germline-derived CDR1 and CDR2 are MDHEN and SYDVKM.

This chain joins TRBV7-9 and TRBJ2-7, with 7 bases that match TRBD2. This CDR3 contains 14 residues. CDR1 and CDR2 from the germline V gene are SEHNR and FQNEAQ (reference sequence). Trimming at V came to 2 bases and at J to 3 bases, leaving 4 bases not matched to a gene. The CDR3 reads CASSLTGGNYEQYF. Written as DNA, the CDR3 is TGTGCCAGCAGCTTAACGGGGGGTAACTACGAGCAGTACTTC.

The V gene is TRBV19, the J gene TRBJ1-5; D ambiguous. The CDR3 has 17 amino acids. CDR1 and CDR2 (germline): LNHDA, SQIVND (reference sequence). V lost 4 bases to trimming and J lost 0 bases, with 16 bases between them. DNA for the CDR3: TGTGCCAGTAGTACAACGCCAGGAATATATAGCAATCAGCCCCAGCATTTT. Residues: CASSTTPGIYSNQPQHF.